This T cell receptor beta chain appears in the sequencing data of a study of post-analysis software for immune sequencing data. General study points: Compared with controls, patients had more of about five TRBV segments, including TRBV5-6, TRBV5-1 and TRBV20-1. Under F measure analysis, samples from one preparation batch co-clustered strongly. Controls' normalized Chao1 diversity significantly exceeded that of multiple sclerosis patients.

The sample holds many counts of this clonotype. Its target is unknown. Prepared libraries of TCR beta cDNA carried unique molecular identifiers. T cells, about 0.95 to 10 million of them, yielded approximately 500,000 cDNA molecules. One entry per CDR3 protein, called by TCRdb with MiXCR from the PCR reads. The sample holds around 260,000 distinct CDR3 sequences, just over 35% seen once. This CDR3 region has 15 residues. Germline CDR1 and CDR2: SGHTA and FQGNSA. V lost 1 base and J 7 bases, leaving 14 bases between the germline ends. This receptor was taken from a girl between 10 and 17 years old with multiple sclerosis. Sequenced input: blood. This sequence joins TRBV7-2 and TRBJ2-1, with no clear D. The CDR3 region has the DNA TGTGCCAGCAGCTTAGACCGAGGCCCAACGAATGAGCAGTTCTTC. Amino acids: CASSLDRGPTNEQFF. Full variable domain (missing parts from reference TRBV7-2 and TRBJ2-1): GAGVSQSPSNKVTEKGKDVELRCDPISGHTALYWYRQSLGQGLEFLIYFQGNSAPDKSGLPSDRFSAERTGGSVSTLTIQRTQQEDSAVYLCASSLDRGPTNEQFFGPGTRLTVL.